One and the same sample provided the 23 T cell receptor beta chains below, sequenced in a study of blood T cell repertoires in COVID-19 (TCRdb year 2020). Library construction relied on the immunoSEQ multiplex PCR assay. TCRdb re-hosts the immuneACCESS table, in-frame sequences only. Its copies lack some clones; in the studies checked, an unresolved V gene accounts for under half of them, and the cause for the rest is not known. Within this sample are about 440,000 clones, with about 90% of them counted one time only. Together, the top ten hold 0.6% of the sample. The sample was PBMCs or T cells enriched from blood (not recorded which). These receptors originate from a man aged 18 to 29 who had recovered from COVID-19.

V and J are TRBV24-1 and TRBJ2-1; the D gene is possibly TRBD1 (5 bases). Germline CDR1 KGHDR, CDR2 SFDVKD. The CDR3 contains 11 residues. The germline V and J ends were trimmed by 8 bases and 8 bases, with 9 bases remaining between them. CDR3 sequence: CATKVRDEQFF. Written as DNA, the CDR3 is TGTGCCACCAAAGTCAGGGATGAGCAGTTCTTC.

This chain joins TRBV10-1 and TRBJ1-4; 9 bases map to TRBD1. Trimming cost V 3 bases and J 4 bases; bases outside gene matches: 3. The CDR3 is 15 amino acids. Per germline, CDR1 WNHNN and CDR2 SYGVQD (reference sequence). This CDR3 is CASSEGTGINEKLFF. The CDR3 DNA sequence: TGCGCCAGCAGTGAAGGGACAGGGATTAATGAAAAACTGTTTTTT.

This chain joins TRBV13 and TRBJ1-4, with a tentative D call TRBD1 (5 bases). Germline loops: CDR1 PRHDT, CDR2 FYEKMQ (reference sequence). V was cut by 4 bases and J by 12 bases, with 12 bases left in between. This CDR3 contains 12 residues. CDR3 nucleotides: TGTGCCAGCAGCTCGGACCCGGGGGAACTGTTTTTT. Protein sequence: CASSSDPGELFF.

This clone was detected a few times. The chain employs TRBV6-5 and TRBJ1-5; 10 positions agree with TRBD1. J was trimmed by 7 bases and V by 6 bases; bases with no gene match: 9. This CDR3 spans 15 amino acids. The V gene's germline CDR1 is MNHEY and CDR2 SVGAGI. The CDR3 spells CASRPVGQGTQPQHF. The CDR3 bases are TGTGCCAGCAGGCCTGTGGGACAGGGGACGCAGCCCCAGCATTTT.

The chain employs TRBV7-6 and TRBJ1-3; perhaps TRBD1 as D (6 bases). The CDR3 is made up of 14 amino acids. Per germline, CDR1 SGHVS and CDR2 FNYEAQ. V was cut by 1 base and J by 3 bases, with 7 bases left in between. The DNA of the CDR3 is TGTGCCAGCAGCTTAGGCAGGGGTGGAAACACCATATATTTT. It specifies CASSLGRGGNTIYF.

The chain links TRBV4-1 to TRBJ2-1; 7 positions match TRBD2. Germline CDR1 reads MGHRA; CDR2 reads YSYEKL. The junction had 8 bases not matched to a gene; V was cut back by 1 base and J by 8 bases. The CDR3 has 15 amino acids. CDR3 bases: TGCGCCAGCAGCCAAGTTTCGGGAGGTACCCATGAGCAGTTCTTC. This encodes CASSQVSGGTHEQFF.

The V and J genes are TRBV5-1 and TRBJ2-1, with 12 bases lining up with TRBD2. Per the germline V gene, CDR1 is SGHRS and CDR2 is YFSETQ. This CDR3 is built from 16 residues. The ends lost 4 bases at V and 4 bases at J; junction bases unmatched: 6. The DNA of the CDR3 is TGCGCCAGCAGCACGACTAGCGGGAGCGGGTACAATGAGCAGTTCTTC. Protein sequence: CASSTTSGSGYNEQFF.

The J gene is TRBJ2-7, the V gene TRBV28; perhaps TRBD2 as D (6 bases). From germline, CDR1 is MDHEN and CDR2 SYDVKM. V was clipped by 5 bases and J by 2 bases, with 19 bases between them. The CDR3 has 16 residues. The CDR3 is CASSPYPGVATYEQYF. The CDR3 bases are TGTGCCAGCAGTCCCTACCCGGGGGTGGCTACCTACGAGCAGTACTTC.

The chain couples TRBV20-1 to TRBJ1-2; a possible D gene is TRBD1 (5 bases). The germline V and J ends were trimmed by 3 bases and 4 bases, with 18 bases remaining between them. The CDR3 covers 15 residues. CDR1 is DFQATT, CDR2 SNEGSKA, per germline (reference sequence). The CDR3 protein is CSASGDSQTGYGYTF. The CDR3 DNA reads TGCAGTGCTAGTGGCGACAGCCAAACGGGCTATGGCTACACCTTC.

This chain joins TRBV19 and TRBJ1-2; perhaps TRBD1 as D (5 bases). The V gene lost 2 bases and the J gene lost 7 bases, with 20 bases spanning the gap. The CDR3 spans 16 residues. Per germline, CDR1 LNHDA and CDR2 SQIVND (reference sequence). CDR3 DNA: TGTGCCAGTAGTATAAAGGCCGGGGGTAGAAGCCTTGGCTACACCTTC. Protein sequence: CASSIKAGGRSLGYTF.

The chain recombines TRBV21-1 with TRBJ1-1; the DNA was not compared with TRBD1, the D call given in the table. TRBV21-1 is recorded as a pseudogene. This CDR3 is built from 16 residues. CDR3 in amino acids: CASSMGQREMNTEAFF. The CDR3 nucleotides are TGTGCCAGCAGCATGGGACAAAGGGAGATGAACACTGAAGCTTTCTTT.

This clone was recorded only once. The chain joins TRBV7-6 to TRBJ2-7; D unresolved. In germline, CDR1 is SGHVS, CDR2 FNYEAQ. V dropped 1 base and J dropped 2 bases, with 6 bases sitting between them. The CDR3 loop spans 13 amino acids. The CDR3 sequence is CASSLGRTYEQYF. The CDR3 DNA reads TGTGCCAGCAGCTTAGGCAGGACCTACGAGCAGTACTTC.

The table lists this clone with a few counts. V is TRBV27 and J is TRBJ1-6; 8 bases agree with TRBD1. The V and J ends lost 1 base and 9 bases, in that order; junction bases with no gene match: 5. The CDR3 consists of 15 residues. CDR1 MNHEY and CDR2 SMNVEV come from the germline V gene (reference sequence). CDR3 residues: CASSLWPGGSSPLHF. The DNA for the CDR3 is TGTGCCAGCAGTTTATGGCCAGGGGGCAGTTCACCCCTCCACTTT.

The sample holds one count of this clone. This rearrangement joins TRBV3-1 (or the pseudogene TRBV3-2) to TRBJ1-1; 11 bases line up with TRBD1. This CDR3 comprises 15 residues. V shed 3 bases, J shed 1 base, and the junction held 1 base outside the gene matches. Germline CDR1 LGHDT, CDR2 YNNKEL (reference sequence). The CDR3 is CASSQGTGGNTEAFF. The CDR3 region has the DNA TGTGCCAGCAGCCAGGGGACAGGGGGGAACACTGAAGCTTTCTTT.

A single count supports this clone. The chain has TRBV30 and TRBJ1-6; tentatively, D is TRBD1 (5 bases). V was cut by 2 bases and J by 6 bases, with 14 bases left in between. CDR3 size: 15 residues. Germline assignment: CDR1 GTSNPN and CDR2 SVGIG (reference sequence). CDR3: CAWSMGQGGNSPLHF. In nucleotides, the CDR3 is TGTGCCTGGAGTATGGGCCAGGGCGGTAATTCACCCCTCCACTTT.

J is TRBJ2-2 and V is TRBV10-3; maybe TRBD2 (7 bases). The CDR3 is made up of 14 amino acids. Germline V lookup: CDR1 ENHRY, CDR2 SYGVKD. V dropped 5 bases and J dropped 3 bases, with 10 bases sitting between them. The CDR3 here is CAISPGGDTGELFF. CDR3 DNA sequence: TGTGCCATCAGTCCGGGGGGCGACACCGGGGAGCTGTTTTTT.

The J gene is TRBJ1-1, the V gene TRBV6-5, with a tentative D call TRBD1 (6 bases). CDR1 and CDR2 (germline): MNHEY, SVGAGI. The V and J ends lost 4 bases and 1 base respectively, with 13 bases between them. This CDR3 region has 15 residues. As DNA, the CDR3 is TGTGCCAGCAGTTTCTCGGGGGCGGCGAACACTGAAGCTTTCTTT. Translated: CASSFSGAANTEAFF.

The CDR3 loop reads CASIEDQAFF. Written as DNA, the CDR3 is TGTGCCAGCATTGAGGATCAAGCTTTCTTT. The chain carries TRBV27 and TRBJ1-1; D gene uncertain. CDR3 length: 10 amino acids. V was pared by 7 bases and J by 9 bases, with 9 bases between. Germline V gene lookup returns CDR1 MNHEY and CDR2 SMNVEV (reference sequence).

V and J are TRBV10-3 and TRBJ1-2; perhaps TRBD1 as D (5 bases). The CDR3 runs to 14 residues. The ends were cut back, 0 bases at V and 3 bases at J, with 8 bases in the middle. Germline values: CDR1 ENHRY, CDR2 SYGVKD. The CDR3 region has the DNA TGTGCCATCAGTGAGTCTTCGGGGGACTATGGCTACACCTTC. Translated: CAISESSGDYGYTF.

The chain has TRBV30 and TRBJ2-5; D may be TRBD2 (5 bases). Germline assignment: CDR1 GTSNPN and CDR2 SVGIG (reference sequence). The CDR3 runs to 13 residues. Between the trimmed V and J ends, which lost 7 bases and 1 base, there was a span of 13 bases. The CDR3 spells CALRTRGQETQYF. The CDR3 coding sequence is TGTGCCTTGCGGACTCGAGGCCAAGAGACCCAGTACTTC. The variable domain in full, with the rest retrieved from reference TRBV30 and TRBJ2-5, is SQTIHQWPATLVQPVGSPLSLECTVEGTSNPNLYWYRQAAGRGLQLLFYSVGIGQISSEVPQNLSASRPQDRQFILSSKKLLLSDSGFYLCALRTRGQETQYFGPGTRLLVL.

This clone was picked up one time. J is TRBJ1-4 and V is TRBV5-4; a possible D gene is TRBD1 (6 bases). Trimming cost V 2 bases and J 3 bases, with 11 bases left between them. Per germline, CDR1 SGHNT and CDR2 YYREEE (reference sequence). The length of the CDR3 is 15 residues. The CDR3 is CASSFNRAANEKLFF. The CDR3 bases are TGTGCCAGCAGCTTTAACAGGGCTGCTAATGAAAAACTGTTTTTT.

The chain links TRBV10-3 to TRBJ1-5; a weak D match, TRBD1 (5 bases). V gave up 6 bases and J gave up 1 base, with 16 bases separating them. The CDR3 totals 16 residues. From germline, CDR1 is ENHRY and CDR2 SYGVKD. The CDR3 bases are TGTGCCATCAGCCCCACCCTCGGGGGGAGCAATCAGCCCCAGCATTTT. Its protein product is CAISPTLGGSNQPQHF.

This clone was detected once. V gene TRBV30 combines with J gene TRBJ1-5; TRBD1 aligns across 9 bases. Germline lookup yields CDR1 GTSNPN and CDR2 SVGIG (reference sequence). V was clipped by 3 bases and J by 4 bases; unmatched bases: 7. The CDR3 extends over 15 amino acids. Written as DNA, the CDR3 is TGTGCCTGGAGCGGCGGGACAGGGAGAAATCAGCCCCAGCATTTT. This translates into CAWSGGTGRNQPQHF.